One sample yielded the 22 T cell receptor beta chains listed below, sequenced in a study of CD8 T cells in Susac syndrome. Reverse transcription of roughly 0.45 to 1 ug RNA used random hexamers. TCRdb reanalysed the immunoSEQ multiplex PCR reads using MiXCR and keeps one entry per CDR3 protein. The sample gives about 130,000 distinct CDR3 sequences, over 85% of which show up once; more than 0.2% is in the top ten. Sequencing was performed on CD8+ T cells from PBMCs. The receptor source for this set is a human donor with Susac syndrome.

This rearrangement joins TRBV2 to TRBJ1-2, with D unresolved. The germline V gene encodes CDR1 SNHLY and CDR2 FYNNEI. The V end was cut by 3 bases, the J end by 4 bases, with 12 bases between. The CDR3 is made up of 14 amino acids. CDR3 nucleotide sequence: TGTGCCAGCAGTGAGAGAGCCGCAGGCTATGGCTACACCTTC. Protein product: CASSERAAGYGYTF.

This chain's CDR3 is CASTLTLGRAHNEQFF. DNA of the CDR3: TGTGCCAGCACCCTTACCCTGGGGAGGGCCCACAATGAGCAGTTCTTC. The rearrangement joins TRBV27 to TRBJ2-1; TRBD2 aligns across 7 bases. The CDR3 runs 16 residues. Germline V gene sequence: CDR1 MNHEY, CDR2 SMNVEV (reference sequence). The trim removed 7 bases at V and 5 bases at J, leaving 14 bases unmatched.

J is TRBJ1-6 and V is TRBV6-4; 8 nucleotides agree with TRBD1. The CDR3 consists of 13 residues. V lost 3 bases and J lost 10; bases outside the gene matches: 2. Germline loops: CDR1 MRHNA, CDR2 SNTAGT. The CDR3 here is CASSETGVSPLHF. CDR3 in DNA: TGTGCCAGCAGTGAGACAGGGGTCTCACCCCTCCACTTT.

The gene calls are TRBV7-8 and TRBJ1-4; maybe TRBD1 (6 bases). This CDR3 is built from 16 residues. Germline CDR1 is SGHVS and CDR2 is FQNEAQ. Trimming shortened V by 5 bases and J by 3 bases, and 16 bases separated the two germline ends. DNA of the CDR3: TGTGCCAGCAGCACGATGCCGGGACACCCTAATGAAAAACTGTTTTTT. Its translation: CASSTMPGHPNEKLFF.

The rearrangement uses TRBV13 and TRBJ2-7; D unresolved. Trimming pared 2 bases from V and 6 bases from J, leaving 14 bases between. Germline V gene lookup returns CDR1 PRHDT and CDR2 FYEKMQ (reference sequence). The CDR3 covers 14 residues. CDR3 in DNA: TGTGCCAGCAGCTTACATATGGGCTATGGCGAGCAGTACTTC. This encodes CASSLHMGYGEQYF.

The J gene is TRBJ2-3, the V gene TRBV28; maybe TRBD2 (6 bases). Germline V gene sequence: CDR1 MDHEN, CDR2 SYDVKM. This CDR3 is built from 14 residues. V was pared by 8 bases and J by 7 bases, with 19 bases between. The CDR3 region is CASGPISGVYTQYF. DNA for the CDR3: TGTGCCAGCGGCCCTATCTCGGGGGTCTATACGCAGTATTTT.

The rearrangement joins TRBV25-1 to TRBJ2-1; tentative D call: TRBD2 (6 bases). Germline V gives CDR1 MGHDK, CDR2 SYGVNS. There are 18 residues in the CDR3. The V end was cut by 3 bases, the J end by 3 bases, with 21 bases between. The CDR3 here is CASSEPLVEGRGYNEQFF. CDR3 bases: TGTGCCAGCAGTGAGCCCCTAGTGGAGGGGAGAGGCTACAATGAGCAGTTCTTC.

The chain recombines TRBV9 with TRBJ2-7, with 9 bases fitting TRBD2. Germline lookup yields CDR1 SGDLS and CDR2 YYNGEE. V was pared by 4 bases and J by 0 bases, with 8 bases of the junction left unmatched. CDR3 length: 16 amino acids. CDR3 nucleotide sequence: TGTGCCAGCAGCCCTAGATCGGGACTAGCCTCCTACGAGCAGTACTTC. Its protein product is CASSPRSGLASYEQYF. Variable domain in full (rest from reference TRBV9 and TRBJ2-7): DSGVTQTPKHLITATGQRVTLRCSPRSGDLSVYWYQQSLDQGLQFLIQYYNGEERAKGNILERFSAQQFPDLHSELNLSSLELGDSALYFCASSPRSGLASYEQYFGPGTRLTVT.

This clonotype was picked up one time. The rearrangement joins TRBV4-3 to TRBJ2-1; D call uncertain. Germline assignment: CDR1 LGHNA and CDR2 YSLEER. V dropped 0 bases and J dropped 2 bases, with 14 bases sitting between them. CDR3 size: 17 residues. Here the CDR3 DNA reads TGCGCCAGCAGCCAAGATGAAGGTAGTTCAGCCTACAATGAGCAGTTCTTC. The encoded protein is CASSQDEGSSAYNEQFF.

V and J are TRBV20-1 and TRBJ1-1; TRBD1 matches at 7 bases. Germline V gives CDR1 DFQATT, CDR2 SNEGSKA (reference sequence). CDR3 length: 15 residues. V lost 6 bases to trimming and J lost 1 base; unmatched junction nucleotides: 11. The CDR3 here is CSARSPGQRNTEAFF. The CDR3, as DNA: TGCAGTGCGCGATCTCCGGGACAGAGGAACACTGAAGCTTTCTTT.

V is TRBV12-3 or TRBV12-4 and J is TRBJ2-7; 7 bases align to TRBD2. The CDR3 spans 16 residues. J lost 4 bases, V lost 0 bases, and 9 bases had no gene match. CDR3 bases: TGTGCCAGCAGTTTAGCGAGTCGTCTAGCGGAATACGAGCAGTACTTC. This translates into CASSLASRLAEYEQYF.

The V gene is TRBV4-1, the J gene TRBJ2-7; no reliable D call. The V gene lost 0 bases and the J gene lost 4 bases, with 13 bases spanning the gap. This CDR3 region has 15 residues. Per the germline V gene, CDR1 is MGHRA and CDR2 is YSYEKL. This CDR3 reads CASSQDLSPGYEQYF. The CDR3 nucleotides read TGCGCCAGCAGCCAAGATCTATCGCCAGGATACGAGCAGTACTTC.

The chain is built from TRBV5-1 and TRBJ2-7; TRBD1 agrees at 10 bases. The CDR3 has 15 amino acids. Germline V lookup: CDR1 SGHRS, CDR2 YFSETQ. V gave up 1 base and J gave up 7 bases; unmatched junction bases: 8. As DNA, the CDR3 is TGCGCCAGCAGCTTGCTGGGACAGGGGTCGGGTGAGCAGTACTTC. Translated, it gives CASSLLGQGSGEQYF.

The chain combines TRBV27 with TRBJ1-6; 7 nucleotides match TRBD1. Losses at the gene ends were 3 bases for V and 9 bases for J; bases not matched to a gene: 8. Germline V gene sequence: CDR1 MNHEY, CDR2 SMNVEV (reference sequence). The CDR3 has 15 amino acids. The CDR3 reads CASSFNRGITSPLHF. DNA of the CDR3: TGTGCCAGCAGTTTCAACAGGGGCATCACTTCACCCCTCCACTTT.

This clonotype was picked up one time. The V call is TRBV13, the J call TRBJ2-1; the match to TRBD2 covers 14 bases. The CDR3 runs to 16 residues. Trimming cost V 1 base and J 7 bases; bases outside gene matches: 3. CDR1 PRHDT and CDR2 FYEKMQ come from the germline V gene (reference sequence). Here the CDR3 reads CASSLEGTSGSNEQFF. CDR3 coding DNA: TGTGCCAGCAGCTTAGAGGGGACTAGCGGGAGTAATGAGCAGTTCTTC. Supplemented by reference TRBV13 and TRBJ2-1, the full variable domain reads AAGVIQSPRHLIKEKRETATLKCYPIPRHDTVYWYQQGPGQDPQFLISFYEKMQSDKGSIPDRFSAQQFSDYHSELNMSSLELGDSALYFCASSLEGTSGSNEQFFGPGTRLTVL.

The chain uses TRBV20-1 and TRBJ2-7, with 11 bases matching TRBD2. CDR1 DFQATT and CDR2 SNEGSKA come from the germline V gene (reference sequence). CDR3 length: 15 amino acids. The ends lost 6 bases at V and 2 bases at J; junction bases unmatched: 9. The CDR3 DNA sequence: TGCAGTGCCAGTGACCTAGCGGGGGGAACCTACGAGCAGTACTTC. This sequence encodes CSASDLAGGTYEQYF.

DNA of the CDR3: TGTGCCAGCAGCACACTAGCGGGAGGGCAGGAGACCCAGTACTTC. It encodes CASSTLAGGQETQYF. The J gene is TRBJ2-5, the V gene TRBV7-2; 13 nucleotides match TRBD2. The CDR3 loop spans 15 amino acids. The germline gives CDR1 SGHTA, CDR2 FQGNSA. Unmatched junction bases numbered 5, after V lost 5 bases and J lost 5 bases.

In nucleotides, the CDR3 is TGTGCCAGCAGCCGGACCTCGGGAGGGCCTTTTAATGAGCAGTTCTTC. Translating it yields CASSRTSGGPFNEQFF. J is TRBJ2-1 and V is TRBV7-9, with 8 bases identical to TRBD2. Germline CDR1 and CDR2: SEHNR and FQNEAQ (reference sequence). The CDR3 covers 16 residues. The junction had 13 bases not matched to a gene; V was cut back by 5 bases and J by 7 bases.

This chain links TRBV3-1 with TRBJ2-1; no reliable D call. Germline loops: CDR1 LGHDT, CDR2 YNNKEL (reference sequence). The germline V and J ends were trimmed by 4 bases and 8 bases, with 12 bases remaining between them. The CDR3 runs to 13 residues. The CDR3 spells CASSPPLGYEQFF. CDR3 sequence (DNA): TGTGCCAGCAGCCCCCCACTGGGCTATGAGCAGTTCTTC.

Points on this clonotype: This CDR3 is missing its conserved last phenylalanine or tryptophan, likely due to a read error. J is TRBJ2-1 and V is TRBV30; D is undetermined. This CDR3 is 11 amino acids long. V lost 0 bases to trimming and J lost 8 bases, with 5 bases between them. From germline, CDR1 is GTSNPN and CDR2 SVGIG (reference sequence). CDR3 sequence (DNA): TGTGCCTGGAGTGTCTCCCATGAGCAGTTCTCC. As protein: CAWSVSHEQFS.

The chain joins TRBV2 to TRBJ1-2; D not certain. The CDR3 has 14 residues. V gave up 0 bases and J gave up 5 bases, with 10 bases separating them. Germline values: CDR1 SNHLY, CDR2 FYNNEI. CDR3 sequence reads: CASSEAPITYGYTF. Here the CDR3 DNA reads TGTGCCAGCAGTGAAGCGCCGATAACGTATGGCTACACCTTC.

The V call is TRBV30, the J call TRBJ2-3, with 7 bases matching TRBD2. The V and J ends lost 7 bases and 7 bases, in that order; junction bases with no gene match: 23. There are 17 residues in the CDR3. Germline loops: CDR1 GTSNPN, CDR2 SVGIG (reference sequence). CDR3: CASADLWEGRDPYTQYF. The CDR3, as DNA: TGTGCCTCGGCGGACCTCTGGGAGGGGAGGGATCCATATACGCAGTATTTT. Combining the CDR3 with reference TRBV30 and TRBJ2-3 gives the whole variable domain SQTIHQWPATLVQPVGSPLSLECTVEGTSNPNLYWYRQAAGRGLQLLFYSVGIGQISSEVPQNLSASRPQDRQFILSSKKLLLSDSGFYLCASADLWEGRDPYTQYFGPGTRLTVL.